The clone carrying this T cell receptor beta chain was counted a few times. What it binds is unknown. Germline trimming cut 2 bases from V and 6 bases from J; bases unmatched to any gene: 13. The germline gives CDR1 KGHSH, CDR2 LQKENI. The CDR3 runs to 19 residues. The sample belongs to a study of radiotherapy plus CTLA-4 blockade in lung cancer. The overall study: Of the patients, 15% to 20% showed objective responses and 31% attained disease control.

Findings and limits, study-wide: Reported findings show early blood T cell clone dynamics, with interferon-beta, best predicted response. In blood, TCR clones derived from the tumor expanded after radiotherapy plus ipilimumab.

Assay used: immunoSEQ multiplex PCR; TCRdb lists only in-frame clones, some missing. The table records 85,000 to 100,000 clones, about two thirds of them present only once. Enrolled patients, whose metastatic non-small-cell lung cancer was chemo-refractory, received focal radiation plus CTLA-4 blockade with ipilimumab. This specimen consisted of peripheral blood, obtained from a patient treated with radiotherapy plus ipilimumab. The source of this sequence is a human donor with non-small cell lung cancer that progressed on radiotherapy plus ipilimumab. The chain carries TRBV18 and TRBJ2-2, with TRBD1 matching 12 bases. The CDR3 reads CASSPRTGQGASIAGELFF. The CDR3 DNA reads as TGTGCCAGCTCACCAAGGACGGGACAGGGGGCGTCTATCGCCGGGGAGCTGTTTTTT.